This paragraph covers one T cell receptor (beta chain) sequence. This entry is derived from a study of blood T cell repertoires in COVID-19. Study-wide context: PBMCs, B-cell-depleted T cells, or T cells provided the cDNA or gDNA that made up the material.

CDR1 is SGHAT, CDR2 FQNNGV, per germline. V shed 4 bases and J 4 bases; nucleotides not matched to a gene: 7. The length of the CDR3 is 14 residues. The assay was immunoSEQ multiplex PCR, and TCRdb's table has in-frame clones only and misses some. Among approximately 220,000 clones listed, around 82% were seen once. The TCR originated in a woman aged 45-65 years with acute or convalescent COVID-19. What was sequenced was peripheral blood. This rearrangement joins TRBV11-2 to TRBJ2-7; 7 bases line up with TRBD2. The CDR3 nucleotides read TGTGCCAGCAGCTGGGGGGGGAGAAGGTACGAGCAGTACTTC. Translated: CASSWGGRRYEQYF. Full variable domain (remainder filled in from reference TRBV11-2 and TRBJ2-7): EAGVAQSPRYKIIEKRQSVAFWCNPISGHATLYWYQQILGQGPKLLIQFQNNGVVDDSQLPKDRFSAERLKGVDSTLKIQPAKLEDSAVYLCASSWGGRRYEQYFGPGTRLTVT.